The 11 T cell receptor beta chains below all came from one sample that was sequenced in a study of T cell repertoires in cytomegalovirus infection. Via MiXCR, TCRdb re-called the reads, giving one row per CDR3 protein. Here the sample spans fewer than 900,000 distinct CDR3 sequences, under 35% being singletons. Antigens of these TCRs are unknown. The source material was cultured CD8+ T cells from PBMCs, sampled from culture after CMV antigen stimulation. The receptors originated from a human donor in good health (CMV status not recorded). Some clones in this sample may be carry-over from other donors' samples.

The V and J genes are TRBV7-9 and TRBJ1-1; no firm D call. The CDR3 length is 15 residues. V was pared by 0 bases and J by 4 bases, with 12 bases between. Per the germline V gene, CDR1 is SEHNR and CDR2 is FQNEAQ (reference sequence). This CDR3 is CASSLAGFMGTEAFF. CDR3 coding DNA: TGTGCCAGCAGCTTAGCGGGTTTCATGGGCACTGAAGCTTTCTTT.

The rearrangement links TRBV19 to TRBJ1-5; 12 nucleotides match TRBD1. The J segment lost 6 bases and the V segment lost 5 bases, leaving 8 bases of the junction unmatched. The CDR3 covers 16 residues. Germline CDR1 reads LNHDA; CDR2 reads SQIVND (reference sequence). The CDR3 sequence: CASSRTGTGGRQPQHF. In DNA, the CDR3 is TGTGCCAGTAGTCGCACCGGGACAGGGGGCCGTCAGCCCCAGCATTTT.

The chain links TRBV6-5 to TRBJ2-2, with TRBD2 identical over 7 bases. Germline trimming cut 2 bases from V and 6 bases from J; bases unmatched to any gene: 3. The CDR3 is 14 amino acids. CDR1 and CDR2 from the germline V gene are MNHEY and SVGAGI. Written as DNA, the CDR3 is TGTGCCAGCAGTTACCCGACTAGCCCCGGGGAGCTGTTTTTT. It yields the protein CASSYPTSPGELFF.

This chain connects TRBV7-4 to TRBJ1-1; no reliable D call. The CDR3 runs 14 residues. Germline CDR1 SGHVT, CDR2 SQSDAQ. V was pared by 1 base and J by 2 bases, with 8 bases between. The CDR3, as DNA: TGTGCCAGCAGCTTAGAGGGCAACAACACTGAAGCTTTCTTT. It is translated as CASSLEGNNTEAFF.

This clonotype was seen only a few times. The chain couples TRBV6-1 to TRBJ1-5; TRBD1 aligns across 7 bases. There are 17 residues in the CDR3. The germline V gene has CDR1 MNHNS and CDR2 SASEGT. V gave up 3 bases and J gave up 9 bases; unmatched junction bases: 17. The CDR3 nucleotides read TGTGCCAGCAGTGAGCCTCCCCAGGGGGTCTTAGTGTGGCCCCAGCATTTT. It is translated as CASSEPPQGVLVWPQHF.

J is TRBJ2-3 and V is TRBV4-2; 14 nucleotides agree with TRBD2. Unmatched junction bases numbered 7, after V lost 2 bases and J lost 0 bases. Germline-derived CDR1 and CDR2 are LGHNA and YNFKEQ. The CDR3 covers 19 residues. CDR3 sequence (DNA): TGTGCCAGCAGCCAACGACTAGCGGGGGGGGTTCATAGCACAGATACGCAGTATTTT. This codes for CASSQRLAGGVHSTDTQYF.

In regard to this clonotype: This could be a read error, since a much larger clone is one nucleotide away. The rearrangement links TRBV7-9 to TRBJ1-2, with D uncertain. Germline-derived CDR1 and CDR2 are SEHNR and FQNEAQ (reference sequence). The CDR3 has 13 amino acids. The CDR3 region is CAGSLPSSYGYTF. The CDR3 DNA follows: TGTGCCGGCAGCCTCCCAAGCAGCTATGGCTACACCTTC.

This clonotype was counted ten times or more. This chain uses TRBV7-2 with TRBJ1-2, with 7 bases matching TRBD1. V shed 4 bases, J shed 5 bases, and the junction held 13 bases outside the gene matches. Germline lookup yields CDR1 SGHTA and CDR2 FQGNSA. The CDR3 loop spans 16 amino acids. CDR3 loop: CASSSWGTVLRYGYTF. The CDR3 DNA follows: TGTGCCAGCAGCTCTTGGGGGACAGTTCTTCGTTATGGCTACACCTTC. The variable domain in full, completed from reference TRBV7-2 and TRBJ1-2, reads GAGVSQSPSNKVTEKGKDVELRCDPISGHTALYWYRQSLGQGLEFLIYFQGNSAPDKSGLPSDRFSAERTGGSVSTLTIQRTQQEDSAVYLCASSSWGTVLRYGYTFGSGTRLTVV.

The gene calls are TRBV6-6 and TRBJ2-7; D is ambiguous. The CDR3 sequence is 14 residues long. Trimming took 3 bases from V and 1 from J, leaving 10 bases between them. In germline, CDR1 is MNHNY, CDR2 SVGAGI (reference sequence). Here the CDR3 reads CASSYGQASYEQYF. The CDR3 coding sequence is TGTGCCAGCAGTTATGGGCAGGCGTCCTACGAGCAGTACTTC.

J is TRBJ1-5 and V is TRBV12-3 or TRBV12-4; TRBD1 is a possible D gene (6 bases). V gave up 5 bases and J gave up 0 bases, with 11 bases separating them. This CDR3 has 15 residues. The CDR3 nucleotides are TGTGCCAGCAGTCGAGGACAGTATAGCAATCAGCCCCAGCATTTT. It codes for CASSRGQYSNQPQHF.

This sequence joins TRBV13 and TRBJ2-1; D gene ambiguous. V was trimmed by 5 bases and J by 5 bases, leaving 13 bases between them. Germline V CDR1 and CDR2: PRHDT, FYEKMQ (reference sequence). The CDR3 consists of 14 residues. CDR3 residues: CASSLPSPNNEQFF. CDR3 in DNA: TGTGCCAGCAGCCTGCCAAGCCCCAACAATGAGCAGTTCTTC.